This T cell receptor (beta chain) was found in a study of T cell changes during pregnancy in multiple sclerosis. This CDR3 has 13 amino acids. Per germline, CDR1 MNHEY and CDR2 SMNVEV (reference sequence). V shed 0 bases and J shed 7 bases, with 7 bases lying between them. Using immunoSEQ multiplex PCR, the repertoire was profiled, and TCRdb retains in-frame clones only, with some absent. The table includes some 110,000 clones, roughly nine tenths detected once. The receptor comes from a female donor with multiple sclerosis, enrolled in a pregnancy study. The chain employs TRBV27 and TRBJ2-1, with D possibly TRBD2 on 5 matching bases. The sample in question was peripheral blood, obtained in the third trimester of pregnancy. Written as DNA, the CDR3 is TGTGCCAGCAGTTTATCCCGGGGAAATGAGCAGTTCTTC. Amino acids: CASSLSRGNEQFF.